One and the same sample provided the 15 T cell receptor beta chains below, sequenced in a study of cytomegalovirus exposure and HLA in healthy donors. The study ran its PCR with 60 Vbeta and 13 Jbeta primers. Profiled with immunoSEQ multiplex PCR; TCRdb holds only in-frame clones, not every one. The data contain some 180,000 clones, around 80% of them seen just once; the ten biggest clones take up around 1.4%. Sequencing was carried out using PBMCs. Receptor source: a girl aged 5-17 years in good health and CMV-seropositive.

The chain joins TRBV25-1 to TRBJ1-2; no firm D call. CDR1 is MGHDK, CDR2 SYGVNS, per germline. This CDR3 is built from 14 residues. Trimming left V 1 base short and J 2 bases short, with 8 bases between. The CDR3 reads CASSEWGGNYGYTF. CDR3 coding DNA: TGTGCCAGCAGTGAATGGGGAGGGAACTATGGCTACACCTTC.

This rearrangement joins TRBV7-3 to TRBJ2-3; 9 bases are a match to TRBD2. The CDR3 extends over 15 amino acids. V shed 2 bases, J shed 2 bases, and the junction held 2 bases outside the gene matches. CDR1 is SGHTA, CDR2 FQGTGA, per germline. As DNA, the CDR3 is TGTGCCAGCAGCTTACGACTAGCGGCCACAGATACGCAGTATTTT. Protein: CASSLRLAATDTQYF.

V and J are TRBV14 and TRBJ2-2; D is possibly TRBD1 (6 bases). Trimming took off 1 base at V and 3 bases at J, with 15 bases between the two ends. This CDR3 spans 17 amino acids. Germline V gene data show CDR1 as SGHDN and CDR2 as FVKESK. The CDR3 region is CASSQGRTGKDTGELFF. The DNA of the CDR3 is TGTGCCAGCAGCCAAGGACGAACAGGGAAAGACACCGGGGAGCTGTTTTTT.

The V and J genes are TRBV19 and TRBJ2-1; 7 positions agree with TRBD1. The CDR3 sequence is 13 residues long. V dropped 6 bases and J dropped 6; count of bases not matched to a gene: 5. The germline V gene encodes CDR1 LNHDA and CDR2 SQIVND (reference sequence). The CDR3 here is CASSSGQINEQFF. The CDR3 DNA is TGTGCCAGTAGCTCGGGACAGATCAATGAGCAGTTCTTC.

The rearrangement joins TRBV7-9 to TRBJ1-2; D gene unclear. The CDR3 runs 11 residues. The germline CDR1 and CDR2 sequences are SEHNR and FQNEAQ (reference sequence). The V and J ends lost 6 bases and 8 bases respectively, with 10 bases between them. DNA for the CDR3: TGTGCCAGCAGATCGCCGGGGGGCTACACCTTC. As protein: CASRSPGGYTF.

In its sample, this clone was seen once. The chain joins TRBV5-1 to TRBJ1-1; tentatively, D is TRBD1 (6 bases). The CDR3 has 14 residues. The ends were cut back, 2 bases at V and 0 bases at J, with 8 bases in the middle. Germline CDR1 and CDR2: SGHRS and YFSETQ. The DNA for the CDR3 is TGCGCCAGCAGCTTCGACAGGATGAACACTGAAGCTTTCTTT. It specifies CASSFDRMNTEAFF. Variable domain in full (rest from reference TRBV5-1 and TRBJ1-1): KAGVTQTPRYLIKTRGQQVTLSCSPISGHRSVSWYQQTPGQGLQFLFEYFSETQRNKGNFPGRFSGRQFSNSRSEMNVSTLELGDSALYLCASSFDRMNTEAFFGQGTRLTVV.

Written as DNA, the CDR3 is TGCGCCAGCAGTGATAGCGGGCCGAGCTCCTACGAGCAGTACTTC. Its translation is CASSDSGPSSYEQYF. The chain combines TRBV10-1 with TRBJ2-7; 7 bases match TRBD2. Germline V gene data show CDR1 as WNHNN and CDR2 as SYGVQD (reference sequence). This CDR3 region has 15 residues. The trim removed 3 bases at V and 0 bases at J, leaving 5 bases unmatched.

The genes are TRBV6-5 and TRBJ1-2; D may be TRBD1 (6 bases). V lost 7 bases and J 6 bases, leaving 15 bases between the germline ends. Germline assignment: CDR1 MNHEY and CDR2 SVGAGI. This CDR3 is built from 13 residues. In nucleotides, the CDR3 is TGTGCCAGCACCCTCACGGGGGGGCATGGCTACACCTTC. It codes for CASTLTGGHGYTF.

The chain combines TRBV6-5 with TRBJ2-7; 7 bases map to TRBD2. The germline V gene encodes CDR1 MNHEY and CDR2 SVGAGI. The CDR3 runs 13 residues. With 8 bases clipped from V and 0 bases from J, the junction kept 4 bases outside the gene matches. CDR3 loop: CASVGGSSYEQYF. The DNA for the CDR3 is TGTGCCAGCGTAGGCGGGAGCTCCTACGAGCAGTACTTC.

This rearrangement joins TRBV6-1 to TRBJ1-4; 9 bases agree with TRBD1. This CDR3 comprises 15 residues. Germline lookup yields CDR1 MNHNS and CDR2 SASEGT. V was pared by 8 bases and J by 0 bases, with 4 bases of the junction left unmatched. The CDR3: CASHRGRATNEKLFF. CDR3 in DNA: TGTGCCAGCCACAGGGGGCGCGCAACTAATGAAAAACTGTTTTTT.

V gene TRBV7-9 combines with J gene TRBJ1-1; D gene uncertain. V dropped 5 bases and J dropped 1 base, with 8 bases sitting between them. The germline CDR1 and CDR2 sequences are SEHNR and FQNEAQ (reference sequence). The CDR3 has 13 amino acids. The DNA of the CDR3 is TGTGCCAGCAGCCCCACGGGGAACACTGAAGCTTTCTTT. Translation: CASSPTGNTEAFF.

CDR3 amino acids: CASRGGLAWNEQFF. The CDR3 region has the DNA TGTGCCAGCAGAGGGGGACTAGCGTGGAATGAGCAGTTCTTC. This sequence joins TRBV27 and TRBJ2-1; 10 bases fit TRBD2. The germline V gene has CDR1 MNHEY and CDR2 SMNVEV (reference sequence). This CDR3 is 14 amino acids long. The V and J ends lost 6 bases and 7 bases, in that order; junction bases with no gene match: 6.

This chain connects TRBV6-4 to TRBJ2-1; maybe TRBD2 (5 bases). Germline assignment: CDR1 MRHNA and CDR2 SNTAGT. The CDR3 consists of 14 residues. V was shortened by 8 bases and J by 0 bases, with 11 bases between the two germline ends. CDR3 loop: CASGPGGSYNEQFF. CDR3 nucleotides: TGTGCCAGCGGACCCGGAGGCTCCTACAATGAGCAGTTCTTC.

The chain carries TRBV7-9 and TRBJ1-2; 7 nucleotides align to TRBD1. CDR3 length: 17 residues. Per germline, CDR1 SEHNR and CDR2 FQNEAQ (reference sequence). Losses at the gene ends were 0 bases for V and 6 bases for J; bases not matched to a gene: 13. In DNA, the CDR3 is TGTGCCAGCAGCTTAGCGCATAAACGGGACAGCTTGGATGGCTACACCTTC. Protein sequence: CASSLAHKRDSLDGYTF.

CDR3 nucleotide sequence: TGCGCCAGCAGCCGGGTCCCGAGCTCCTACGAGCAGTACTTC. Residues: CASSRVPSSYEQYF. The J gene is TRBJ2-7, the V gene TRBV5-1; no definite D call. CDR3 length: 14 amino acids. Germline assignment: CDR1 SGHRS and CDR2 YFSETQ. Trimming stripped 4 bases from V and 0 bases from J, with 11 bases between.